What follows is one T cell receptor (beta chain) and its context. Its antigen remains unidentified. No base quality values were provided; no much bigger clone lies one nucleotide off. This record belongs to a study of Graves' ophthalmopathy and Graves' hyperthyroidism (dated by TCRdb to the late 2010s). Turning to the overall study: Peripheral blood was collected at initial diagnosis, before any treatment. The approximately 100 discovery patients were randomly split 7:3 into training and test sets. In total, approximately 130 blood samples were TCR-sequenced: around 42 ophthalmopathy, some 75 hyperthyroidism and some 17 hyperthyroidism-to-ophthalmopathy patients. Once sampling was done, hyperthyroidism patients were given methimazole at a starting dose of 30 mg daily, while ophthalmopathy patients were given high-dose intravenous methylprednisolone. To explore V-J signatures that distinguish ophthalmopathy from hyperthyroidism, a discovery set of under 110 patients was enrolled, made up of 40 to 45 with ophthalmopathy and 55 to 65 with stable hyperthyroidism. To tell Graves' ophthalmopathy apart from Graves' hyperthyroidism, and to predict which patients would progress to ophthalmopathy, the study relied on TCR beta repertoire signatures. An independent validation cohort comprised some 19 hyperthyroidism patients and 15 to 17 patients who later progressed from hyperthyroidism to ophthalmopathy. In over five hyperthyroidism patients, the T-cell repertoires found in thyroid tissue were compared with those found in blood. The paper's findings and limits, for the study overall: In validation, the model predicted ophthalmopathy progression with nearly 71% sensitivity and roughly 72% specificity; approximately 12 predicted patients were CT-confirmed with GO in a median of around 6 months. No statistical method was used to set the sample size in advance, and the investigators knew which group each participant was assigned to. In cross-validation, the 13-signature model distinguished ophthalmopathy from stable hyperthyroidism with 85% to 90% sensitivity and about 81% specificity, and in the test set the corresponding values were approximately 80% and 68%. Most expanded thyroid clonotypes with a frequency above 0.001 also appeared in blood, which suggests that blood repertoires may reflect the immune response in the thyroid.

Patients with ophthalmopathy had moderately to severely active disease, with a Clinical Activity Score of 3 or more, a NOSPECS grade of 4 or more, and a disease duration of less than 3 months. Anyone with other autoimmune diseases, uncontrolled infections, pregnancy or lactation was excluded from the study. Clinical symptoms, serum thyroxine, TRAb, thyroid ultrasound and orbital computed tomography were used for diagnosis. PBMCs were isolated from 7.5 to 10 ml of fresh peripheral blood by Ficoll-Paque density gradient centrifugation. Trizol reagent was used to extract the total RNA, and its quality was then checked on an Agilent 2100 Bioanalyzer. TCR beta CDR3 regions were amplified from RNA transcripts for repertoire sequencing. HTBI primers and the Qiagen OneStep RT-PCR kit were used in a first-round RT-PCR, which was followed by a second-round multiplex PCR, size selection and purification. Sequencing of the libraries was carried out on an Illumina HiSeq2000 in paired-end mode with 100 bp reads. The original methods were these. SOAPnuke was used to process the reads, removing any read that contained adapters or uncalled bases, had a mean Phred below 15, or lacked an exact match to the constant primer or identifier. COPE v1.2.5 was used to merge the high-quality paired reads. Clonotypes were defined as unique nucleotide sequences and were aligned to IMGT TRB V, D and J references using MiTCR v1.1. Analysis was restricted to V-J combinations with a frequency above 0.0001, which covered 99.2% of repertoires. For each V-J combination, a TCR clonal expansion and chaos score was defined as the ratio of F50 clonal expansion to chaos observed in the TCRdist matrix. Features were reduced by Welch's t-statistics and random forest to more than 10 V-J combinations, which fed a naive Bayes classifier. Thyroid-blood repertoire similarity was quantified with the Morisita-Horn index. TCRdb applied fastp at Q25 and MiXCR to the public reads, then kept only in-frame beta chains. Rows are unified per CDR3 protein, each entry keeping the most common DNA and genes. The V and J calls reflect TCRdb's pipeline rather than the authors' work. In all, the sample holds about 220,000 distinct CDR3 sequences, and roughly 21% of those were seen once. The ten largest clones represent under 55% of the sample.

The sequencing input was peripheral blood. This sequence originates from a woman between 45 and 65 years old with Graves' ophthalmopathy. Donor details come from another sample of the same person, matched by shared clones.

The CDR3 region has the sequence CASGLPSEQYF. The nucleotides are TGTGCTAGTGGTTTACCCTCTGAGCAGTACTTC. Recombination joined TRBV12-5 with TRBJ2-7, with the D gene not confidently named. The CDR3 has 11 amino acids, counting the end cysteine and phenylalanine. Only CDR3 DNA is held: 33 bases, read in frame from base 1. The germline V gene gives CDR1 as LGHNT and CDR2 as FRNRAP. V is clipped by 3 bases and J by 7 bases, and the sequence between their germline boundaries is 7 bases long.